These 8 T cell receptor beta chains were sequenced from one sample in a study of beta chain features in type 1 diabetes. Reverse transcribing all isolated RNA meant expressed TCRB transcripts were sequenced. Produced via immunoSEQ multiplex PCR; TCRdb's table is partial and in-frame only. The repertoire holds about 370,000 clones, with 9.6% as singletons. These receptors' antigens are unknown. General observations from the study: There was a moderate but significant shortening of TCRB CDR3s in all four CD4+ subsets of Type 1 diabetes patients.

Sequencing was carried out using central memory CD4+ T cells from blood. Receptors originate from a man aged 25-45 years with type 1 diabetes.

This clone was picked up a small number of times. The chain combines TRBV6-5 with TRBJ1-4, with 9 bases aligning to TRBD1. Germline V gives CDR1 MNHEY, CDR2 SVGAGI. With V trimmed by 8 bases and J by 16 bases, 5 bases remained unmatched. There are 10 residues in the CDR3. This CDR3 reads CASGTGGEFF. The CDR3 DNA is TGTGCCAGCGGCACAGGGGGCGAGTTTTTT.

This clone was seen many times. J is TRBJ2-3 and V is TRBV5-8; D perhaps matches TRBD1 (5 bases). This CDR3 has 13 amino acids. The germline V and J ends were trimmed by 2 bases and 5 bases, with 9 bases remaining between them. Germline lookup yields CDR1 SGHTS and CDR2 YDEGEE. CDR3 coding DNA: TGTGCCAGCAGCTTCCAGGGTCGAGATACGCAGTATTTT. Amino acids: CASSFQGRDTQYF.

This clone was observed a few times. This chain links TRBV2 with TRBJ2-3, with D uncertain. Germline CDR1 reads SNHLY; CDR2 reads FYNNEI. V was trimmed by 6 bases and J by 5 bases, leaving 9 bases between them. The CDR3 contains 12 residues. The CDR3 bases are TGTGCCAGCAGCGTGGAAAGAGATACGCAGTATTTT. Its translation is CASSVERDTQYF.

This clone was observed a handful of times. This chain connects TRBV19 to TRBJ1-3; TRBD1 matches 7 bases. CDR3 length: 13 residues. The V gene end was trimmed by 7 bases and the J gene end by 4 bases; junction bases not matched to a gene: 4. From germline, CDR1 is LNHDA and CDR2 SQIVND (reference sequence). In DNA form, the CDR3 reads TGTGCCAGTACCGGGACAGCCGGAAACACCATATATTTT. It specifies CASTGTAGNTIYF.

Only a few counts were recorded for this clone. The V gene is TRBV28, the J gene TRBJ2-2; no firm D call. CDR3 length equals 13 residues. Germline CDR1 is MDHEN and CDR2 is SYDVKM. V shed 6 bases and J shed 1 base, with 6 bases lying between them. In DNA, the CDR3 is TGTGCCAGCAGGGAAGGGAACACCGGGGAGCTGTTTTTT. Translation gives CASREGNTGELFF.

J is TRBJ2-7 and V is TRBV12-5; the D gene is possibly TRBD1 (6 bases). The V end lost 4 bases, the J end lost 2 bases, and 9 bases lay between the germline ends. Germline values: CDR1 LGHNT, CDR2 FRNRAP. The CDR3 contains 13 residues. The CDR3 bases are TGTGCTAGTGGTTCGGACAGAACCTACGAGCAGTACTTC. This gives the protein CASGSDRTYEQYF.

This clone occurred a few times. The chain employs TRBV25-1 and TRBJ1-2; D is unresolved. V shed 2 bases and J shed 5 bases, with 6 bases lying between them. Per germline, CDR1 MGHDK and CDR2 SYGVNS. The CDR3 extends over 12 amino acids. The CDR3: CASSENGYGYTF. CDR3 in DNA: TGTGCCAGCAGTGAAAACGGATATGGCTACACCTTC.

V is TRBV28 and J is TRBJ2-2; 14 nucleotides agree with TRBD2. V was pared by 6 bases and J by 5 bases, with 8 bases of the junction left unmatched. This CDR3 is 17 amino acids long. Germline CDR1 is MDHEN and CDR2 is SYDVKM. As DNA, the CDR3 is TGTGCCAGCAGACGAGGGACTAGCGGGAGTAATACCGGGGAGCTGTTTTTT. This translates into CASRRGTSGSNTGELFF.